Following are 4 T cell receptor beta chains from one sample sequenced in a study of response to subunit inactivated influenza vaccine. TCRdb ran MiXCR on the RT-PCR reads and lists one entry per CDR3 protein. The sample lists about 800,000 distinct CDR3 sequences; around 20% were seen once. Sequenced material: PBMCs from blood, taken around 5 days after vaccination. The source is a man in his fifties who received an inactivated influenza vaccine.

The rearrangement uses TRBV20-1 and TRBJ2-6, with D perhaps being TRBD1 or TRBD2 (5 bases each). The CDR3 is 15 amino acids. Trimming pared 4 bases from V and 1 base from J, leaving 11 bases between. From germline, CDR1 is DFQATT and CDR2 SNEGSKA (reference sequence). The CDR3: CSAKIGGSGANVLTF. The CDR3 nucleotides read TGCAGTGCTAAGATTGGGGGATCTGGGGCCAACGTCCTGACTTTC.

The chain has TRBV3-1 and TRBJ2-1, with D uncertain. Between the trimmed V and J ends, which lost 1 base and 9 bases, there was a span of 7 bases. The CDR3 runs 12 residues. Germline V CDR1 and CDR2: LGHDT, YNNKEL (reference sequence). The CDR3 region is CASSQVISEQFF. In DNA, the CDR3 is TGTGCCAGCAGCCAAGTGATTTCTGAGCAGTTCTTC.

This clonotype was seen a handful of times. The rearrangement links TRBV25-1 to TRBJ2-2; D ambiguous. Trimming removed 3 bases at V and 6 bases at J, with 8 bases between. This CDR3 has 13 residues. Germline V gene sequence: CDR1 MGHDK, CDR2 SYGVNS. The CDR3, as DNA: TGTGCCAGCAGTGAGGGATTGGCCGGGGAGCTGTTTTTT. It is translated as CASSEGLAGELFF.

J is TRBJ2-1 and V is TRBV5-1, with D possibly being TRBD1 or TRBD2 (6 bases each). With 0 bases removed from V and 5 bases from J, the gap between germline ends came to 18 bases. There are 17 residues in the CDR3. Germline-derived CDR1 and CDR2 are SGHRS and YFSETQ. The CDR3 protein is CASSLALAWGANNEQFF. CDR3 DNA: TGCGCCAGCAGCTTGGCCCTGGCCTGGGGGGCCAACAATGAGCAGTTCTTC.